This TCR beta chain originates from a study of OX40 agonist ivuxolimab in advanced cancers. Study-level background: Past anti-PD-1, anti-PD-L1 or anti-CTLA-4 therapy was accepted, and 40% had received some. Study observations and caveats: Low normalized T-cell clonal expansion also characterized some of the nonresponders. Expanded clones were, on average, more numerous in CD8+ T cells than in CD4+.

Only in-frame clones appear in the TCRdb table, and some are missing; sequencing was by immunoSEQ multiplex PCR. The sample has around 50,000 clones, over 75% seen once. Details on this clone: Its antigen is still unknown.

Sequenced material: CD4+ or CD8+ T cells sorted from blood, taken in a trial of the OX40 agonist ivuxolimab. The sequence was obtained from an adult with an advanced solid tumor such as melanoma, head and neck, liver or kidney cancer.

Here the CDR3 DNA reads TGCGCCAGCAGCTTGTCTAAAGAGACCCAGTACTTC. The encoded protein is CASSLSKETQYF. This chain joins TRBV5-1 and TRBJ2-5; D uncertain. The germline gives CDR1 SGHRS, CDR2 YFSETQ. V was pared by 1 base and J by 3 bases, with 4 bases between. The CDR3 totals 12 residues.